Below, 9 T cell receptor beta chains from the same sample are listed, as sequenced in a study of T cell repertoires in cytomegalovirus infection. MiXCR, run by TCRdb on the reads, gives a single entry per CDR3 protein. Altogether fewer than 350,000 distinct CDR3 sequences are present, more than 8% being singletons, with the ten largest covering approximately 4.5%. Specimen: PBMCs. The source of these receptors is a human donor in good health (CMV status not recorded). Some clones in this sample may be carry-over from other donors' samples.

This clonotype was seen more than once but under ten times. V and J are TRBV11-1 and TRBJ1-2; D is ambiguous. Germline V lookup: CDR1 SGHAT, CDR2 FQDESV (reference sequence). The CDR3 runs 15 residues. V was cut by 0 bases and J by 4 bases, with 12 bases left in between. The CDR3 protein is CASSLAGPQGYGYTF. The CDR3 nucleotides are TGTGCCAGCAGCTTAGCCGGGCCCCAAGGCTATGGCTACACCTTC.

The sample holds a few counts of this clonotype. The V call is TRBV7-8, the J call TRBJ2-7; 7 bases are a match to TRBD2. The CDR3 is 14 residues long. The V gene end was trimmed by 3 bases and the J gene end by 1 base; junction bases not matched to a gene: 3. Germline loops: CDR1 SGHVS, CDR2 FQNEAQ. This chain's CDR3 is CASSLGRGSYEQYV. The CDR3 nucleotides are TGTGCCAGCAGCTTGGGGCGGGGGTCCTACGAGCAGTACGTC.

This clonotype was counted ten times or more. The V and J genes are TRBV20-1 and TRBJ2-5; TRBD2 aligns across 11 bases. The V and J ends lost 4 bases and 0 bases, in that order; junction bases with no gene match: 4. From germline, CDR1 is DFQATT and CDR2 SNEGSKA (reference sequence). CDR3 length equals 15 residues. The CDR3 is CSAMRLAGNQETQYF. The CDR3 nucleotides read TGCAGTGCTATGAGACTAGCGGGGAACCAAGAGACCCAGTACTTC.

This clonotype was detected many times. The CDR3, as DNA: TGTGCCAGCAGCACACTCCCGAGTGCCCTATTCTCCTACAATGAGCAGTTCTTC. Protein: CASSTLPSALFSYNEQFF. The chain joins TRBV7-3 to TRBJ2-1; D unclear. Germline lookup yields CDR1 SGHTA and CDR2 FQGTGA. Trimming removed 5 bases from V and 0 bases from J, with 20 bases in between. This CDR3 region has 18 residues.

At least ten counts were recorded for this clonotype. This chain joins TRBV6-1 and TRBJ2-6; no clear D. Trimming removed 2 bases from V and 0 bases from J, with 5 bases in between. This CDR3 is built from 15 residues. Germline lookup yields CDR1 MNHNS and CDR2 SASEGT. The CDR3 nucleotides are TGTGCCAGCAGTGAAATGTTCTCTGGGGCCAACGTCCTGACTTTC. Translated: CASSEMFSGANVLTF.

The table lists this clonotype with many counts. The J gene is TRBJ2-7, the V gene TRBV7-2; TRBD1 is a possible D gene (5 bases). Trimming took 1 base from V and 3 from J, leaving 10 bases between them. Germline CDR1 and CDR2: SGHTA and FQGNSA. This CDR3 comprises 14 residues. The CDR3 nucleotides read TGTGCCAGCAGCTTAGGTCCCAGGGTCTACGAGCAGTACTTC. This encodes CASSLGPRVYEQYF. The full variable domain, completed using reference TRBV7-2 and TRBJ2-7, is GAGVSQSPSNKVTEKGKDVELRCDPISGHTALYWYRQSLGQGLEFLIYFQGNSAPDKSGLPSDRFSAERTGGSVSTLTIQRTQQEDSAVYLCASSLGPRVYEQYFGPGTRLTVT.

The sample holds many counts of this clonotype. The gene calls are TRBV7-9 and TRBJ2-3; no firm D call. V lost 5 bases and J lost 0, with 9 bases in between. The CDR3 loop spans 14 amino acids. Germline lookup yields CDR1 SEHNR and CDR2 FQNEAQ (reference sequence). Here the CDR3 DNA reads TGTGCCAGCAGCCCCCGCATAAGCACAGATACGCAGTATTTT. Encoded protein: CASSPRISTDTQYF.

At least ten counts were recorded for this clonotype. CDR3 sequence: CASRRLAGLSTDTQYF. The CDR3, as DNA: TGTGCCAGCAGGCGCCTAGCGGGCCTATCAACAGATACGCAGTATTTT. The V call is TRBV6-5, the J call TRBJ2-3; 8 bases map to TRBD2. Germline CDR1 MNHEY, CDR2 SVGAGI. There are 16 residues in the CDR3. J gave up 3 bases and V 6 bases, and 11 bases lay outside the gene matches.

This clonotype was recorded many times. The chain joins TRBV28 to TRBJ2-4; D call uncertain. Per the germline V gene, CDR1 is MDHEN and CDR2 is SYDVKM. The V end was cut by 6 bases, the J end by 1 base, with 7 bases between. The CDR3 is 13 residues long. The CDR3 loop reads CASRGAAKNIQYF. CDR3 in DNA: TGTGCCAGCAGGGGCGCTGCCAAAAACATTCAGTACTTC. Full variable domain (rest looked up from reference TRBV28 and TRBJ2-4): DVKVTQSSRYLVKRTGEKVFLECVQDMDHENMFWYRQDPGLGLRLIYFSYDVKMKEKGDIPEGYSVSREKKERFSLILESASTNQTSMYLCASRGAAKNIQYFGAGTRLSVL.